This T cell receptor beta chain derives from a study of blood T cell repertoires in COVID-19. CDR3 size: 13 residues. Germline lookup yields CDR1 MNHEY and CDR2 SVGAGI. V lost 6 bases and J 3 bases, leaving 11 bases between the germline ends. The table came from immunoSEQ multiplex PCR; TCRdb's copy has only in-frame clones and leaves some out. The sample contains roughly 200,000 clones, about 80% of which appear only once. This clone appeared many times. The TCR sequence derives from a woman aged 45-60 years with active or convalescent COVID-19. The chain recombines TRBV6-5 with TRBJ1-2, with D perhaps matching TRBD1 (5 bases). Sequenced: peripheral blood. For the CDR3, the DNA is TGTGCCAGCAGCCCGGGAGGGGACTATGGCTACACCTTC. Its protein product is CASSPGGDYGYTF.